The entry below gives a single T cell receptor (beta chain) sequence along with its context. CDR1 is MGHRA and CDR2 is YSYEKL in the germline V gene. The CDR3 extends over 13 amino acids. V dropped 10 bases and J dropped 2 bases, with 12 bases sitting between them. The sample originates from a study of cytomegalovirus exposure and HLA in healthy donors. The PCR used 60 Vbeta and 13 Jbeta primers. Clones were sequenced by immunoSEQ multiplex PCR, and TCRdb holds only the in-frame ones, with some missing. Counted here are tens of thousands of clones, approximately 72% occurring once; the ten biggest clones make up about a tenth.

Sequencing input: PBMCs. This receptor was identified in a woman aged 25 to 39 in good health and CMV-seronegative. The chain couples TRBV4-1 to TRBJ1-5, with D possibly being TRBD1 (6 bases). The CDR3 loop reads CATAGVGNQPQHF. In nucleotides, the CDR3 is TGCGCCACCGCAGGGGTCGGCAATCAGCCCCAGCATTTT.